The source of this T cell receptor beta chain is a study of T cell repertoires in cytomegalovirus infection. In its sample, this clonotype was seen many times. The antigen is not known. TCRdb itself ran the reads through MiXCR, one entry per CDR3 protein. The sample lists hundreds of thousands of distinct CDR3 sequences, 25% to 35% occurring once. CDR3 length: 17 amino acids. The V segment lost 0 bases and the J segment 1 base; nucleotides outside the gene matches: 5. The germline gives CDR1 SGHVS, CDR2 FQNEAQ. The sequencing here drew on cultured PBMCs, taken from culture after CMV antigen stimulation. This clonotype originated in a human donor in good health (CMV status not recorded). Some clones in this sample may be carry-over from other donors' samples. The rearrangement joins TRBV7-8 to TRBJ1-5; TRBD1 matches 8 bases. The CDR3 spells CASSLAWTGTSNQPQHF. The CDR3 DNA is TGTGCCAGCAGCTTAGCATGGACAGGGACCAGCAATCAGCCCCAGCATTTT.